Reported below is one TCR beta chain. What this receptor recognizes is not known. An end of the junction differs from the germline gene, which may be a read error. This sample is part of a study of immune reconstitution after stem cell transplant in scleroderma (dated 2017 in TCRdb). As encoded in the germline V gene, CDR1 is SGHTA while CDR2 is FQGNSA. There are 16 amino acids in the CDR3, from cysteine to phenylalanine inclusive. Left in the record is the CDR3 DNA by itself, 48 bases read in frame from the first base. The library was obtained by RT-PCR. The instrument was an Illumina MiSeq. TCRdb redid the processing of the public reads, applying fastp at Q25 and MiXCR, and retained in-frame beta chains. Records with the same CDR3 protein are collapsed into one entry carrying the most frequent genes and DNA. The sample table records approximately 2,200 distinct CDR3 sequences; about 7.2% of these occur just once. 10% to 15% of the sample goes to the ten largest clones.

This receptor was taken from a male donor with systemic sclerosis. This specimen was acquired before or after autologous hematopoietic stem cell transplantation (not recorded which). The receptor chain draws on TRBV7-2 and TRBJ1-1; the D gene is unclear. The DNA sequence follows: TGTGCCAGCAGCTTAAGGACCGCGAACTTGAACACTGAAGCCTTCTTT. It is translated as CASSLRTANLNTEAFF.